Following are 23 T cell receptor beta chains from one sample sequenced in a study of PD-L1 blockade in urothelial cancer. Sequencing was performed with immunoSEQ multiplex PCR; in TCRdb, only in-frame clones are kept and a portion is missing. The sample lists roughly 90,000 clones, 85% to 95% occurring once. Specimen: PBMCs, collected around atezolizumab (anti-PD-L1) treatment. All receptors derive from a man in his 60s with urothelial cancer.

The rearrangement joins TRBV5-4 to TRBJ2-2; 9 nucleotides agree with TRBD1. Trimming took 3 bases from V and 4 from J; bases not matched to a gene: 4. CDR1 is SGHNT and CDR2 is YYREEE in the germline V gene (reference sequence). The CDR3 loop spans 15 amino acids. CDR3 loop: CASSYRQGVTGELFF. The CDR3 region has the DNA TGTGCCAGCAGCTACAGACAGGGGGTCACCGGGGAGCTGTTTTTT. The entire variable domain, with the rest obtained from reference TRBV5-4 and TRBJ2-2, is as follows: ETGVTQSPTHLIKTRGQQVTLRCSSQSGHNTVSWYQQALGQGPQFIFQYYREEENGRGNFPPRFSGLQFPNYSSELNVNALELDDSALYLCASSYRQGVTGELFFGEGSRLTVL.

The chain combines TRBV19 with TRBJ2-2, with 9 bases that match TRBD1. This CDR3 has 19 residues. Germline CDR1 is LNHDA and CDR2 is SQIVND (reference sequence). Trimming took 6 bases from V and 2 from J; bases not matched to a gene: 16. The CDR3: CASSTDRGRHSFNTGELFF. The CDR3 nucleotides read TGTGCCAGTAGCACGGACAGGGGACGACACTCGTTTAACACCGGGGAGCTGTTTTTT.

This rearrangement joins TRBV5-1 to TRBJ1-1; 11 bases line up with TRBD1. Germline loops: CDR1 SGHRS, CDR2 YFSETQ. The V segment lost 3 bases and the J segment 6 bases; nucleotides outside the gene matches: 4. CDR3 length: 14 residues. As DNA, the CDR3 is TGCGCCAGCAGCTCGGACAGGGGGCAGGCTGAAGCTTTCTTT. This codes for CASSSDRGQAEAFF.

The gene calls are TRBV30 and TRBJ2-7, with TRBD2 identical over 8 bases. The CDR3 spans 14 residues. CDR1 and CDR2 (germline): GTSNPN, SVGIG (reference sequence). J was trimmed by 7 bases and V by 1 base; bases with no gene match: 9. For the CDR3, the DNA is TGTGCCTGGAGTGAAACTAGCGGTAGGTCGGAGCAGTACTTC. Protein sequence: CAWSETSGRSEQYF.

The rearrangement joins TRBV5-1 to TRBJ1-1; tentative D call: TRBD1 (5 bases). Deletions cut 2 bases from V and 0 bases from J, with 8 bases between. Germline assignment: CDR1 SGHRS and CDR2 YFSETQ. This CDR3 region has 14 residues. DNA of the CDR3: TGCGCCAGCAGCTTCGACAGAATGAACACTGAAGCTTTCTTT. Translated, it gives CASSFDRMNTEAFF.

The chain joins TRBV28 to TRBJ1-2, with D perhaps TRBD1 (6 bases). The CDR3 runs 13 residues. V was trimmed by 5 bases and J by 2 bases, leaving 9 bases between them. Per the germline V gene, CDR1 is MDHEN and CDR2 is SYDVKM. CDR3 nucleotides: TGTGCCAGCAGTCTCAGGGGAAACTATGGCTACACCTTC. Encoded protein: CASSLRGNYGYTF.

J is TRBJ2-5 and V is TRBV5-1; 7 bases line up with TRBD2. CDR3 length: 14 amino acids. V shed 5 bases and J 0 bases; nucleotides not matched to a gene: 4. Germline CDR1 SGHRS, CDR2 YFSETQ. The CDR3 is CASRRSGNQETQYF. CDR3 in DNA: TGCGCCAGCAGGCGGAGCGGGAACCAAGAGACCCAGTACTTC.

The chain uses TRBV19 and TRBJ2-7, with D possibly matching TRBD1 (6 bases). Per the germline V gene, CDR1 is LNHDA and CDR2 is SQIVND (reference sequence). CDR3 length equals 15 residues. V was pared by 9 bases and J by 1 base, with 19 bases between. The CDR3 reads CASSFRGQSSYEQYF. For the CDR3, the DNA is TGTGCCAGCTCCTTTCGAGGACAGAGTTCCTACGAGCAGTACTTC.

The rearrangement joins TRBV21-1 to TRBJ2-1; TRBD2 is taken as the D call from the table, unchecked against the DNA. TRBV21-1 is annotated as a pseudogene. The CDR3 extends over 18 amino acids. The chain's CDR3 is CASSNGGLAGGEGNEQFF. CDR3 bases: TGTGCCAGCAGCAATGGGGGCCTAGCGGGAGGGGAAGGCAATGAGCAGTTCTTC.

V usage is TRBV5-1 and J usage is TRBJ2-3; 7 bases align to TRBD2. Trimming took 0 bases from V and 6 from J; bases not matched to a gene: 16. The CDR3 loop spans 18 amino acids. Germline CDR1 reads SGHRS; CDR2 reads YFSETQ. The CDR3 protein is CASSLGNRLADSQDTQYF. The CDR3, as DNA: TGCGCCAGCAGCTTGGGGAACCGACTAGCTGATTCACAGGATACGCAGTATTTT.

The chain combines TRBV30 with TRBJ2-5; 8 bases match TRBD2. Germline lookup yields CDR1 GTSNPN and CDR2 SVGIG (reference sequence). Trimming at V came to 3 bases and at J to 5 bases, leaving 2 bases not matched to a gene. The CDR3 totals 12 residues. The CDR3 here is CAWRASGETQYF. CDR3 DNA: TGTGCCTGGAGGGCTAGCGGGGAGACCCAGTACTTC.

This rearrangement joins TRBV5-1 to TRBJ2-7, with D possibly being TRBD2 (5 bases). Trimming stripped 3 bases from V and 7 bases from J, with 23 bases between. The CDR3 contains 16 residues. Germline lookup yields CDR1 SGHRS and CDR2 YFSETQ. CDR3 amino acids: CASSSSGGGDPREQYF. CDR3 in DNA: TGCGCCAGCAGCTCCTCCGGAGGTGGGGATCCACGGGAGCAGTACTTC. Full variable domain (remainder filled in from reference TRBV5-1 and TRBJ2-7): KAGVTQTPRYLIKTRGQQVTLSCSPISGHRSVSWYQQTPGQGLQFLFEYFSETQRNKGNFPGRFSGRQFSNSRSEMNVSTLELGDSALYLCASSSSGGGDPREQYFGPGTRLTVT.

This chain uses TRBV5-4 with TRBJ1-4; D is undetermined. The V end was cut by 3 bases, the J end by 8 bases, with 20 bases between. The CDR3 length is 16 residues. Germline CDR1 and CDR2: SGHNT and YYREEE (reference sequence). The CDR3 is CASSYRGETVREKLFF. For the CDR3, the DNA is TGTGCCAGCAGCTACCGCGGCGAGACCGTAAGGGAAAAACTGTTTTTT.

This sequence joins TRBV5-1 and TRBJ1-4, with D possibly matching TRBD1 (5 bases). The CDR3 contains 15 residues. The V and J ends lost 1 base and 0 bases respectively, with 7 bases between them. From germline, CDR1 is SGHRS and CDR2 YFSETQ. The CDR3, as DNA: TGCGCCAGCAGCTTGACGGGGGCAACTAATGAAAAACTGTTTTTT. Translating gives CASSLTGATNEKLFF.

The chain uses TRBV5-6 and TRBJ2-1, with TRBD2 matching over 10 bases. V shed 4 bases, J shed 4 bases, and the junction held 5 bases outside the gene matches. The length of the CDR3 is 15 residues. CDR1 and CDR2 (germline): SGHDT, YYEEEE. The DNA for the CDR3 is TGTGCCAGCAGCCAGACGACTAGCGGGTACAATGAGCAGTTCTTC. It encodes CASSQTTSGYNEQFF.

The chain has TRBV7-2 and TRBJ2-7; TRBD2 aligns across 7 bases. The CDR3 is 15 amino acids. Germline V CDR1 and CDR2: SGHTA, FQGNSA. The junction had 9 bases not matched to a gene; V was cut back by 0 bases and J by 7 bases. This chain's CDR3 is CASSLAVGGPREQYF. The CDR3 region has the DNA TGTGCCAGCAGCTTAGCGGTGGGAGGGCCTAGGGAGCAGTACTTC.

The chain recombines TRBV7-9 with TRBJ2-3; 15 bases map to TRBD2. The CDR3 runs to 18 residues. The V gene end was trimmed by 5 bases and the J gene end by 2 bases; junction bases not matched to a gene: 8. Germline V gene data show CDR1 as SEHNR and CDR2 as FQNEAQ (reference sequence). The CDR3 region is CASSPGTSGGPYTDTQYF. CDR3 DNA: TGTGCCAGCAGCCCCGGGACTAGCGGGGGGCCTTACACAGATACGCAGTATTTT.

The CDR3 DNA sequence: TGTGCCAGCAGCCTGGACGGACTCGGGGAGCTGTTTTTT. It encodes CASSLDGLGELFF. This chain uses TRBV27 with TRBJ2-2; D possibly corresponds to TRBD2 (5 bases). This CDR3 comprises 13 residues. With 6 bases removed from V and 7 bases from J, the gap between germline ends came to 12 bases. The V gene's germline CDR1 is MNHEY and CDR2 SMNVEV (reference sequence).

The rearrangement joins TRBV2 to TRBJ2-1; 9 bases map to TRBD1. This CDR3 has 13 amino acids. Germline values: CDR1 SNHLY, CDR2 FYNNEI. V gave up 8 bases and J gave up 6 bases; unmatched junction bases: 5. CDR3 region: CASQSDRGNEQFF. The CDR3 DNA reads TGTGCCAGCCAGTCGGACAGGGGCAATGAGCAGTTCTTC.

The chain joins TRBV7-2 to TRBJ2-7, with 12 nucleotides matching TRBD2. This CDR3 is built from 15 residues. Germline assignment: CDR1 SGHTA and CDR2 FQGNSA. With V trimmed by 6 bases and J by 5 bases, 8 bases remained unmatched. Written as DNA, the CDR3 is TGTGCCAGCAGACAAACGGGACTAGCGGGTAACGAGCAGTACTTC. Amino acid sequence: CASRQTGLAGNEQYF.

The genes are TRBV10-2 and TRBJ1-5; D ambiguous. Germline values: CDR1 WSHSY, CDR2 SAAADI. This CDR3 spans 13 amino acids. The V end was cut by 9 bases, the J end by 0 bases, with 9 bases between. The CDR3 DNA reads TGCGCCAGGAGAAATCTTAGCAATCAGCCCCAGCATTTT. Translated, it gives CARRNLSNQPQHF.

The chain's CDR3 is CASSSGVQPQHF. The CDR3 nucleotides are TGTGCCAGCAGCTCAGGGGTTCAGCCCCAGCATTTT. This chain links TRBV7-9 with TRBJ1-5, with a possible D match to TRBD1 (6 bases). Deletions cut 4 bases from V and 6 bases from J, with 7 bases between. Germline CDR1 and CDR2: SEHNR and FQNEAQ (reference sequence). There are 12 residues in the CDR3.

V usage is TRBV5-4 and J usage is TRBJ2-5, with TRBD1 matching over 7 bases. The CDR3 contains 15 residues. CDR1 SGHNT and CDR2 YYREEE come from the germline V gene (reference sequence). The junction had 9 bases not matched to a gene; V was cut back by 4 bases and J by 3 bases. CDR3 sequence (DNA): TGTGCCAGCAGCCTTACCGGGACAGAAAAAGAGACCCAGTACTTC. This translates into CASSLTGTEKETQYF.